This T cell receptor beta chain was sequenced during a study of T cells in Graves' hyperthyroidism and ophthalmopathy. Study overall: Peripheral blood was acquired at first diagnosis, ahead of any therapy whatsoever.

V gave up 5 bases and J gave up 1 base, with 8 bases separating them. Germline CDR1 reads SGHVS; CDR2 reads FQNEAQ. This CDR3 comprises 14 residues. Amplification of TCR beta CDR3 regions was performed using RNA transcripts as template. TCR CDR3 regions were first amplified by RT-PCR with HTBI primers. TCRdb re-derived calls from the multiplex PCR reads in MiXCR, one entry per CDR3 protein. The table includes roughly 380,000 distinct CDR3 sequences, around 13% detected once. Hyperthyroidism was newly diagnosed in patients aged 18 to 65 (duration under 2 months). A patient was excluded if there was uncontrolled infection, other autoimmune disease, pregnancy or lactation. Broader study findings: Model predictions of ophthalmopathy came a median approximately 6.8 months before onset.

This clonotype was detected many times. Its target is unknown. V is TRBV7-8 and J is TRBJ2-2; D gene ambiguous. Sequenced input: blood. This TCR was recovered from a woman between 55 and 75 years old with Graves' hyperthyroidism. The CDR3 here is CASSIGRNTGELFF. CDR3 in DNA: TGTGCCAGCAGCATCGGTCGGAACACCGGGGAGCTGTTTTTT.